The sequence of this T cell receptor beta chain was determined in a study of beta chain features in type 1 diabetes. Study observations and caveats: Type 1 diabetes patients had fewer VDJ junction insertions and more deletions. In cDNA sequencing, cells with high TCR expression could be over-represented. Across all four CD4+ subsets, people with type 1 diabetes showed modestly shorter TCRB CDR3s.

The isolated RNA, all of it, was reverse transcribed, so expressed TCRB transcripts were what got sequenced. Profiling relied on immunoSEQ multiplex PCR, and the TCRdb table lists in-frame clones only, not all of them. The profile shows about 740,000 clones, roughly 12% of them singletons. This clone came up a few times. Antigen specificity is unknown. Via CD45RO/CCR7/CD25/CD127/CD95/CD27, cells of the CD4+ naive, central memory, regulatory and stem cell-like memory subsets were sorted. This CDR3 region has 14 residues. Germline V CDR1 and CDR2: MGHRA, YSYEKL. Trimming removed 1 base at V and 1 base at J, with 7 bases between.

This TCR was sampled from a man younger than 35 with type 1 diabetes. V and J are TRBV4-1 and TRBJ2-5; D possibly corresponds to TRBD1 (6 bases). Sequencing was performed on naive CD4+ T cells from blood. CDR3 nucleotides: TGCGCCAGCAGCCAAGGACAGGTCCAAGAGACCCAGTACTTC. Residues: CASSQGQVQETQYF.